The 16 T cell receptor beta chains given below trace back to one sample, sequenced in a study of shared clonotypes between healthy human individuals. Naive CD8 cells comprised CD45RO-negative, CCR7-positively selected cells, excluding terminally differentiated effector memory CD45RA+ cells. The assay was immunoSEQ multiplex PCR, and TCRdb's table has in-frame clones only and misses some. Among roughly 2,000,000 clones, approximately 94% were seen once, and the ten largest hold under 1.5%. Material for sequencing was naive CD8+ T cells sorted from blood. These TCRs come from a man aged 18 to 30 in good health.

The chain has TRBV27 and TRBJ2-1; 8 bases fit TRBD2. The CDR3 totals 14 residues. Germline-derived CDR1 and CDR2 are MNHEY and SMNVEV (reference sequence). J lost 3 bases, V lost 6 bases, and 4 bases had no gene match. The DNA of the CDR3 is TGTGCCAGCAGCCTAGCGGGCTACTACAATGAGCAGTTCTTC. Its translation is CASSLAGYYNEQFF.

The chain couples TRBV6-1 to TRBJ2-7; D not certain. CDR1 is MNHNS, CDR2 SASEGT, per germline. V lost 0 bases, J lost 0 bases, and 9 bases lay in between. The CDR3 runs 15 residues. This CDR3 reads CASSEAGHLSYEQYF. CDR3 nucleotide sequence: TGTGCCAGCAGTGAAGCGGGCCATCTCTCCTACGAGCAGTACTTC.

This chain uses TRBV2 with TRBJ1-6; D not resolved. The CDR3 has 15 amino acids. Trimming took 8 bases from V and 0 from J, leaving 11 bases between them. Germline lookup yields CDR1 SNHLY and CDR2 FYNNEI. The CDR3: CASDQASSYNSPLHF. The CDR3 nucleotides read TGTGCCAGCGACCAGGCGAGCTCCTATAATTCACCCCTCCACTTT.

This chain links TRBV9 with TRBJ2-3; 8 positions agree with TRBD1. The ends lost 4 bases at V and 6 bases at J; junction bases unmatched: 10. Germline V CDR1 and CDR2: SGDLS, YYNGEE. The CDR3 extends over 15 amino acids. CDR3 loop: CASSYQGQALDTQYF. The DNA of the CDR3 is TGTGCCAGCAGCTACCAGGGACAGGCGCTGGATACGCAGTATTTT.

V is TRBV5-5 and J is TRBJ1-2; D is unclear. The V gene lost 4 bases and the J gene lost 5 bases, with 27 bases spanning the gap. This CDR3 has 18 amino acids. CDR1 SGHKS and CDR2 YYEKEE come from the germline V gene (reference sequence). In DNA, the CDR3 is TGTGCCAGCAGCCCATGGAGCGGTGCCAGCGGCTATTATTATGGCTACACCTTC. Translation gives CASSPWSGASGYYYGYTF. Complete variable domain (other parts from reference TRBV5-5 and TRBJ1-2): DAGVTQSPTHLIKTRGQQVTLRCSPISGHKSVSWYQQVLGQGPQFIFQYYEKEERGRGNFPDRFSARQFPNYSSELNVNALLLGDSALYLCASSPWSGASGYYYGYTFGSGTRLTVV.

About this clone: The sample has other DNA sequences that encode this CDR3 too. V and J are TRBV30 and TRBJ1-1; D is unresolved. From germline, CDR1 is GTSNPN and CDR2 SVGIG (reference sequence). The CDR3 has 13 residues. V dropped 8 bases and J dropped 1 base, with 14 bases sitting between them. The CDR3 loop is CAEKRQENTEAFF. The CDR3 DNA follows: TGTGCCGAAAAGAGGCAGGAGAACACTGAAGCTTTCTTT.

V is TRBV6-8 and J is TRBJ2-7; 9 bases fit TRBD2. Germline assignment: CDR1 MNHGY and CDR2 SAAAGT. The CDR3 has 16 residues. V lost 5 bases to trimming and J lost 7 bases; unmatched junction nucleotides: 15. Here the CDR3 reads CASSDDLGTSLEEQYF. The CDR3 nucleotides are TGTGCCAGCAGTGACGATCTAGGGACTAGCCTCGAAGAGCAGTACTTC.

V and J are TRBV4-1 and TRBJ2-7; D may correspond to TRBD1 or TRBD2 (5 bases each). V lost 4 bases to trimming and J lost 4 bases, with 17 bases between them. Germline V gene sequence: CDR1 MGHRA, CDR2 YSYEKL. The CDR3 is made up of 15 amino acids. The CDR3 nucleotides read TGCGCCAGCAGCCCCCGGGACGGTACAACGTACGAGCAGTACTTC. It codes for CASSPRDGTTYEQYF.

The chain is built from TRBV4-1 and TRBJ2-7; 7 bases fit TRBD1. Trimming cost V 5 bases and J 2 bases; bases outside gene matches: 6. The CDR3 length is 14 residues. Germline CDR1 reads MGHRA; CDR2 reads YSYEKL. Here the CDR3 DNA reads TGCGCCAGCAGCACTTTGGACAGGACCTACGAGCAGTACTTC. Encoded protein: CASSTLDRTYEQYF.

The J gene is TRBJ2-7, the V gene TRBV10-2; TRBD1 might be the D (5 bases). The CDR3 runs 13 residues. CDR1 is WSHSY and CDR2 is SAAADI in the germline V gene. V was trimmed by 9 bases and J by 3 bases, leaving 15 bases between them. CDR3 protein: CASTGTSRYEQYF. CDR3 coding DNA: TGCGCCAGTACAGGCACATCCCGCTACGAGCAGTACTTC.

The V gene is TRBV10-2, the J gene TRBJ1-2, with D perhaps TRBD1 (5 bases). This CDR3 region has 13 residues. The germline gives CDR1 WSHSY, CDR2 SAAADI. V was trimmed by 4 bases and J by 5 bases, leaving 11 bases between them. The CDR3 sequence: CASSVSREYGYTF. The CDR3 DNA reads as TGCGCCAGCAGTGTTAGCAGGGAGTATGGCTACACCTTC.

A note on this clone: The sample holds other DNA sequences that translate to the same CDR3. The V and J genes are TRBV30 and TRBJ2-3; D is possibly TRBD1 (6 bases). Germline V gene sequence: CDR1 GTSNPN, CDR2 SVGIG (reference sequence). The V end lost 0 bases, the J end lost 0 bases, and 10 bases lay between the germline ends. The CDR3 is 15 amino acids. The CDR3 DNA reads TGTGCCTGGAGTGTAGGGGGTTCCAGCACAGATACGCAGTATTTT. This gives the protein CAWSVGGSSTDTQYF.

The genes are TRBV6-5 and TRBJ1-1; 8 bases are a match to TRBD1. In germline, CDR1 is MNHEY, CDR2 SVGAGI. The trim removed 7 bases at V and 3 bases at J, leaving 7 bases unmatched. The CDR3 runs to 14 residues. This chain's CDR3 is CASTPGGWHTEAFF. The CDR3 DNA is TGTGCCAGCACTCCAGGGGGCTGGCACACTGAAGCTTTCTTT.

Only one count was recorded for this clone. The gene calls are TRBV27 and TRBJ2-7; TRBD2 agrees at 12 bases. The CDR3 has 15 residues. V was pared by 4 bases and J by 9 bases, with 10 bases of the junction left unmatched. Germline lookup yields CDR1 MNHEY and CDR2 SMNVEV (reference sequence). CDR3 in DNA: TGTGCCAGCAGTTCCGGACTAGCGGGAAAGGTCGCGCAGTACTTC. Translating gives CASSSGLAGKVAQYF.

This chain joins TRBV7-9 and TRBJ1-6; 7 positions agree with TRBD1. The CDR3 length is 16 residues. Per germline, CDR1 SEHNR and CDR2 FQNEAQ (reference sequence). V gave up 5 bases and J gave up 7 bases; unmatched junction bases: 11. The CDR3 loop reads CASSPPPGGTNSPLHF. The CDR3 region has the DNA TGTGCCAGCAGCCCACCTCCAGGGGGAACGAATTCACCCCTCCACTTT.

The V call is TRBV19, the J call TRBJ2-7, with 8 bases aligning to TRBD1. This CDR3 has 14 residues. CDR1 is LNHDA, CDR2 SQIVND, per germline (reference sequence). The V segment lost 5 bases and the J segment 7 bases; nucleotides outside the gene matches: 10. The CDR3, as DNA: TGTGCCAGTAGTGATGGACAGGGTTGGCGGGAGCAGTACTTC. Protein product: CASSDGQGWREQYF.